This entry is about one TCR beta chain. The data were taken from a study of long-term antiretroviral therapy in people with HIV. Across the whole study: The 2015 immediate-ART recommendation was preceded by the earliest samples by about a decade.

It was version v3.0 of the immunoSEQ assay that was run at survey level. TCRdb's table, derived via immunoSEQ multiplex PCR, lists solely in-frame clones and lacks some. The top ten hold 3.6% of the sample, which has more than 25,000 clones, about 87% seen once. The germline V gene encodes CDR1 MNHEY and CDR2 SMNVEV (reference sequence). This CDR3 region has 15 residues. V shed 6 bases and J shed 7 bases, with 22 bases lying between them. The V and J genes are TRBV27 and TRBJ2-7; weak D call: TRBD2 (6 bases). The sample here was unsorted PBMCs, taken 1.8 years after starting antiretroviral therapy. The sequence was obtained from a woman aged 18-29 years with HIV. CDR3 DNA sequence: TGTGCCAGCAGCTTTATCGGGGCAGGTGCGGGAGAGCAGTACTTC. Amino acid sequence: CASSFIGAGAGEQYF.